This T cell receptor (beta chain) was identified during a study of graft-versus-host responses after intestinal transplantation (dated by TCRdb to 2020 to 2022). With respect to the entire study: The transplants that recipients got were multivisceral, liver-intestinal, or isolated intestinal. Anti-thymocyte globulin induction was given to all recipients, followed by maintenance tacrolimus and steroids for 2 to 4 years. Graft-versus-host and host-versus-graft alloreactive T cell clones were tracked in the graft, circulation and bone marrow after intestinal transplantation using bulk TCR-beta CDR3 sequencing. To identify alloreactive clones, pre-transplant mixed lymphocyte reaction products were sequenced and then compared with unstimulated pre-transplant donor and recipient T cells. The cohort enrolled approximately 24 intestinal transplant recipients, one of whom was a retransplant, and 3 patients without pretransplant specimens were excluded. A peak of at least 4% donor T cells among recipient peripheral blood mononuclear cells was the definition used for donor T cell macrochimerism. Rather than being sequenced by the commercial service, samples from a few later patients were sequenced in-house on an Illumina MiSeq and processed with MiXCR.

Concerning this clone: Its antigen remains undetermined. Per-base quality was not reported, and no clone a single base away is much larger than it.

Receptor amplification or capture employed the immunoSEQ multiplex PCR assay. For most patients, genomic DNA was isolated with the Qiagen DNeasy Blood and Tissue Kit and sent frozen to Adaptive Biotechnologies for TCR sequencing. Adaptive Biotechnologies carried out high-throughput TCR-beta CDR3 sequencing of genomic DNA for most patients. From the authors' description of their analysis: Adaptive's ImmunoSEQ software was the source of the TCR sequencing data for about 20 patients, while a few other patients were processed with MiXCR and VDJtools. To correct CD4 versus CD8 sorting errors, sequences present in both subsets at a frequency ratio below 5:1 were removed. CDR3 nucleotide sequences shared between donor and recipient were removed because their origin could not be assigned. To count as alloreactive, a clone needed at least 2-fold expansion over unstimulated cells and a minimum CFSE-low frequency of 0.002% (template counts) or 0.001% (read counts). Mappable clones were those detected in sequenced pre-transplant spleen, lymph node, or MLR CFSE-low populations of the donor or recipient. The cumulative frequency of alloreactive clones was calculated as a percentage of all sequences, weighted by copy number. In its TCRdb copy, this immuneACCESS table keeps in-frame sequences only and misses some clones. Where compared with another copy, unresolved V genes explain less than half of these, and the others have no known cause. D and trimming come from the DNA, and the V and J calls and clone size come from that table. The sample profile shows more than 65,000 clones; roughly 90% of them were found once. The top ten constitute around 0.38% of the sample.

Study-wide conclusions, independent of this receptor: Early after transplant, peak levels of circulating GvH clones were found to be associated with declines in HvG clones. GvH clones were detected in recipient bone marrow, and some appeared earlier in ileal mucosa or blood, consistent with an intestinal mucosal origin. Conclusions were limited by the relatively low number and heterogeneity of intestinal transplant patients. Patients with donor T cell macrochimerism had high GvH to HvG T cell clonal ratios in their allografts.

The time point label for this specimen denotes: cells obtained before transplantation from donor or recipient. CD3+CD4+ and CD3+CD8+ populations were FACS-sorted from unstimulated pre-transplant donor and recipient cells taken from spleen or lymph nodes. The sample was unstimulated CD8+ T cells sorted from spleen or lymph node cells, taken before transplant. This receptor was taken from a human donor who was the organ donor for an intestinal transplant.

The nucleotides are TGCAGCGTAGACCAGGGGGGCGAGCAGTACTTC. It is translated as CSVDQGGEQYF. Recombination joined TRBV29-1 with TRBJ2-7, with a tentative D gene TRBD1 over 7 matching bases. Via the germline V gene, CDR1 is SQVTM and CDR2 ANQGSEA. Trimming costs V 6 bases and J 6 bases, and their ends lie 12 bases apart. The CDR3 has 11 amino acids, counting the end cysteine and phenylalanine. Only CDR3 DNA remains: 33 bases, in frame from the first base.